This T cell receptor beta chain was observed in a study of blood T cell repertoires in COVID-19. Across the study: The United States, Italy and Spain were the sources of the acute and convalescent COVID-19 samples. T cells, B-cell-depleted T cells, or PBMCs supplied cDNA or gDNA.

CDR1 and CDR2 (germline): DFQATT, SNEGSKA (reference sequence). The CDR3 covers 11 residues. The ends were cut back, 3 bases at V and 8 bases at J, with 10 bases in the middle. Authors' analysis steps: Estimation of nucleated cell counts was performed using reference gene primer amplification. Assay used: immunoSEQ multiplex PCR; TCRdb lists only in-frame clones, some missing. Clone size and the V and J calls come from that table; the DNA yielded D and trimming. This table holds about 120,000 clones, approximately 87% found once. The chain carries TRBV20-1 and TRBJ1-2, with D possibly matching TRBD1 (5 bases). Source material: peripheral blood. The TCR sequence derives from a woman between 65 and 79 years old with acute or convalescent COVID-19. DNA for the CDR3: TGCAGTGCTAGCAGGGCTACCGGCTACACCTTC. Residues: CSASRATGYTF.